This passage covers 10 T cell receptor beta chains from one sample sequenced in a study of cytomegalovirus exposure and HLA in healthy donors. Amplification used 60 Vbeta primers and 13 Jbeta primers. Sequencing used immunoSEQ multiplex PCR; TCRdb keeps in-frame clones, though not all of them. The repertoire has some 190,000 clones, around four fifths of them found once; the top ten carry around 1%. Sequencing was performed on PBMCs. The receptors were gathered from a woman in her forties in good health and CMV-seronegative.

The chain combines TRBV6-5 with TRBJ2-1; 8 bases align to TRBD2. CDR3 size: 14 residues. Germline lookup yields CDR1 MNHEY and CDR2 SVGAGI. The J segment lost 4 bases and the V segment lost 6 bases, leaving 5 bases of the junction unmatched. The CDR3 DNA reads TGTGCCAGCAGCCGGGGACTAGAGTACAATGAGCAGTTCTTC. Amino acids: CASSRGLEYNEQFF.

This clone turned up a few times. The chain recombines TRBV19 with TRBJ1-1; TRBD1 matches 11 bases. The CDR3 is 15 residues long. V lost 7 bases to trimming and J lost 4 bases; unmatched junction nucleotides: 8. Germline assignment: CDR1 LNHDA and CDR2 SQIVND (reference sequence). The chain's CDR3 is CASTKWGTGGTEAFF. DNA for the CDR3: TGTGCCAGTACCAAGTGGGGGACAGGGGGCACTGAAGCTTTCTTT.

CDR3 sequence: CASSPGQPGTGELFF. Written as DNA, the CDR3 is TGTGCCAGCAGTCCGGGACAGCCCGGCACCGGGGAGCTGTTTTTT. The V and J genes are TRBV2 and TRBJ2-2, with 7 positions matching TRBD1. Per the germline V gene, CDR1 is SNHLY and CDR2 is FYNNEI. The CDR3 has 15 amino acids. Trimming removed 5 bases from V and 4 bases from J; junction bases left unmatched: 7.

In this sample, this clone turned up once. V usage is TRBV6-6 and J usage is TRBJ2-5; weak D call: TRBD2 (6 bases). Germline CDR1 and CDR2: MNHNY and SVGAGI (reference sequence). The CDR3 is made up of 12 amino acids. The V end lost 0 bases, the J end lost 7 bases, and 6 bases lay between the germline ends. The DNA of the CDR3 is TGTGCCAGCAGTTACTCGGAGGGGACCCAGTACTTC. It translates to CASSYSEGTQYF.

CDR3 nucleotide sequence: TGTGCCAGCAGCCCCCGCCTAGCGGGGGGGGCAGATACGCAGTATTTT. Translation: CASSPRLAGGADTQYF. This chain uses TRBV7-3 with TRBJ2-3; 12 bases line up with TRBD2. J was trimmed by 4 bases and V by 5 bases; bases with no gene match: 7. CDR3 length: 16 residues. Germline CDR1 and CDR2: SGHTA and FQGTGA.

CDR3 nucleotides: TGCGCCAGCAGCTTCGAGTCGACAGGACAAGAGACCCAGTACTTC. As protein: CASSFESTGQETQYF. The chain uses TRBV5-1 and TRBJ2-5, with a possible D match to TRBD1 (6 bases). The V end lost 2 bases, the J end lost 2 bases, and 13 bases lay between the germline ends. The germline V gene encodes CDR1 SGHRS and CDR2 YFSETQ. The CDR3 totals 15 residues.

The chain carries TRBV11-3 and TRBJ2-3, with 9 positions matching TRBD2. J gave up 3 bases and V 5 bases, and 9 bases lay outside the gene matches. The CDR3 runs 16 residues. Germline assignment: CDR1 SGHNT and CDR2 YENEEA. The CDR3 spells CASSPLGGRDTDTQYF. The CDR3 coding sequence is TGTGCCAGCAGCCCCCTAGGCGGGAGGGATACAGATACGCAGTATTTT.

CDR3: CASSLAFRRGSTDTQYF. CDR3 sequence (DNA): TGTGCCAGCAGCTTAGCTTTTAGGCGGGGGAGCACAGATACGCAGTATTTT. The chain has TRBV7-2 and TRBJ2-3; TRBD2 matches 7 bases. CDR3 length equals 17 residues. The germline CDR1 and CDR2 sequences are SGHTA and FQGNSA. The V and J ends lost 0 bases and 0 bases, in that order; junction bases with no gene match: 6.

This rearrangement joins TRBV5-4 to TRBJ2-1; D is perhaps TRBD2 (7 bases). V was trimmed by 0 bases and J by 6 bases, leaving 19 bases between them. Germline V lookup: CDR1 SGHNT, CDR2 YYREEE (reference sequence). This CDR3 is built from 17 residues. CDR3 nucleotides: TGTGCCAGCAGCTTGGGGACAGTCGGGAGGCTGGGCAATGAGCAGTTCTTC. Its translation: CASSLGTVGRLGNEQFF.

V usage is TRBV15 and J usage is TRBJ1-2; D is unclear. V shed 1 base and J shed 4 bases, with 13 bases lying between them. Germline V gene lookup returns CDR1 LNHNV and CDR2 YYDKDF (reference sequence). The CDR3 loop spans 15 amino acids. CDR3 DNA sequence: TGTGCCACCAGCAGAGCCCTGGAGTTGGGCTATGGCTACACCTTC. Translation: CATSRALELGYGYTF.